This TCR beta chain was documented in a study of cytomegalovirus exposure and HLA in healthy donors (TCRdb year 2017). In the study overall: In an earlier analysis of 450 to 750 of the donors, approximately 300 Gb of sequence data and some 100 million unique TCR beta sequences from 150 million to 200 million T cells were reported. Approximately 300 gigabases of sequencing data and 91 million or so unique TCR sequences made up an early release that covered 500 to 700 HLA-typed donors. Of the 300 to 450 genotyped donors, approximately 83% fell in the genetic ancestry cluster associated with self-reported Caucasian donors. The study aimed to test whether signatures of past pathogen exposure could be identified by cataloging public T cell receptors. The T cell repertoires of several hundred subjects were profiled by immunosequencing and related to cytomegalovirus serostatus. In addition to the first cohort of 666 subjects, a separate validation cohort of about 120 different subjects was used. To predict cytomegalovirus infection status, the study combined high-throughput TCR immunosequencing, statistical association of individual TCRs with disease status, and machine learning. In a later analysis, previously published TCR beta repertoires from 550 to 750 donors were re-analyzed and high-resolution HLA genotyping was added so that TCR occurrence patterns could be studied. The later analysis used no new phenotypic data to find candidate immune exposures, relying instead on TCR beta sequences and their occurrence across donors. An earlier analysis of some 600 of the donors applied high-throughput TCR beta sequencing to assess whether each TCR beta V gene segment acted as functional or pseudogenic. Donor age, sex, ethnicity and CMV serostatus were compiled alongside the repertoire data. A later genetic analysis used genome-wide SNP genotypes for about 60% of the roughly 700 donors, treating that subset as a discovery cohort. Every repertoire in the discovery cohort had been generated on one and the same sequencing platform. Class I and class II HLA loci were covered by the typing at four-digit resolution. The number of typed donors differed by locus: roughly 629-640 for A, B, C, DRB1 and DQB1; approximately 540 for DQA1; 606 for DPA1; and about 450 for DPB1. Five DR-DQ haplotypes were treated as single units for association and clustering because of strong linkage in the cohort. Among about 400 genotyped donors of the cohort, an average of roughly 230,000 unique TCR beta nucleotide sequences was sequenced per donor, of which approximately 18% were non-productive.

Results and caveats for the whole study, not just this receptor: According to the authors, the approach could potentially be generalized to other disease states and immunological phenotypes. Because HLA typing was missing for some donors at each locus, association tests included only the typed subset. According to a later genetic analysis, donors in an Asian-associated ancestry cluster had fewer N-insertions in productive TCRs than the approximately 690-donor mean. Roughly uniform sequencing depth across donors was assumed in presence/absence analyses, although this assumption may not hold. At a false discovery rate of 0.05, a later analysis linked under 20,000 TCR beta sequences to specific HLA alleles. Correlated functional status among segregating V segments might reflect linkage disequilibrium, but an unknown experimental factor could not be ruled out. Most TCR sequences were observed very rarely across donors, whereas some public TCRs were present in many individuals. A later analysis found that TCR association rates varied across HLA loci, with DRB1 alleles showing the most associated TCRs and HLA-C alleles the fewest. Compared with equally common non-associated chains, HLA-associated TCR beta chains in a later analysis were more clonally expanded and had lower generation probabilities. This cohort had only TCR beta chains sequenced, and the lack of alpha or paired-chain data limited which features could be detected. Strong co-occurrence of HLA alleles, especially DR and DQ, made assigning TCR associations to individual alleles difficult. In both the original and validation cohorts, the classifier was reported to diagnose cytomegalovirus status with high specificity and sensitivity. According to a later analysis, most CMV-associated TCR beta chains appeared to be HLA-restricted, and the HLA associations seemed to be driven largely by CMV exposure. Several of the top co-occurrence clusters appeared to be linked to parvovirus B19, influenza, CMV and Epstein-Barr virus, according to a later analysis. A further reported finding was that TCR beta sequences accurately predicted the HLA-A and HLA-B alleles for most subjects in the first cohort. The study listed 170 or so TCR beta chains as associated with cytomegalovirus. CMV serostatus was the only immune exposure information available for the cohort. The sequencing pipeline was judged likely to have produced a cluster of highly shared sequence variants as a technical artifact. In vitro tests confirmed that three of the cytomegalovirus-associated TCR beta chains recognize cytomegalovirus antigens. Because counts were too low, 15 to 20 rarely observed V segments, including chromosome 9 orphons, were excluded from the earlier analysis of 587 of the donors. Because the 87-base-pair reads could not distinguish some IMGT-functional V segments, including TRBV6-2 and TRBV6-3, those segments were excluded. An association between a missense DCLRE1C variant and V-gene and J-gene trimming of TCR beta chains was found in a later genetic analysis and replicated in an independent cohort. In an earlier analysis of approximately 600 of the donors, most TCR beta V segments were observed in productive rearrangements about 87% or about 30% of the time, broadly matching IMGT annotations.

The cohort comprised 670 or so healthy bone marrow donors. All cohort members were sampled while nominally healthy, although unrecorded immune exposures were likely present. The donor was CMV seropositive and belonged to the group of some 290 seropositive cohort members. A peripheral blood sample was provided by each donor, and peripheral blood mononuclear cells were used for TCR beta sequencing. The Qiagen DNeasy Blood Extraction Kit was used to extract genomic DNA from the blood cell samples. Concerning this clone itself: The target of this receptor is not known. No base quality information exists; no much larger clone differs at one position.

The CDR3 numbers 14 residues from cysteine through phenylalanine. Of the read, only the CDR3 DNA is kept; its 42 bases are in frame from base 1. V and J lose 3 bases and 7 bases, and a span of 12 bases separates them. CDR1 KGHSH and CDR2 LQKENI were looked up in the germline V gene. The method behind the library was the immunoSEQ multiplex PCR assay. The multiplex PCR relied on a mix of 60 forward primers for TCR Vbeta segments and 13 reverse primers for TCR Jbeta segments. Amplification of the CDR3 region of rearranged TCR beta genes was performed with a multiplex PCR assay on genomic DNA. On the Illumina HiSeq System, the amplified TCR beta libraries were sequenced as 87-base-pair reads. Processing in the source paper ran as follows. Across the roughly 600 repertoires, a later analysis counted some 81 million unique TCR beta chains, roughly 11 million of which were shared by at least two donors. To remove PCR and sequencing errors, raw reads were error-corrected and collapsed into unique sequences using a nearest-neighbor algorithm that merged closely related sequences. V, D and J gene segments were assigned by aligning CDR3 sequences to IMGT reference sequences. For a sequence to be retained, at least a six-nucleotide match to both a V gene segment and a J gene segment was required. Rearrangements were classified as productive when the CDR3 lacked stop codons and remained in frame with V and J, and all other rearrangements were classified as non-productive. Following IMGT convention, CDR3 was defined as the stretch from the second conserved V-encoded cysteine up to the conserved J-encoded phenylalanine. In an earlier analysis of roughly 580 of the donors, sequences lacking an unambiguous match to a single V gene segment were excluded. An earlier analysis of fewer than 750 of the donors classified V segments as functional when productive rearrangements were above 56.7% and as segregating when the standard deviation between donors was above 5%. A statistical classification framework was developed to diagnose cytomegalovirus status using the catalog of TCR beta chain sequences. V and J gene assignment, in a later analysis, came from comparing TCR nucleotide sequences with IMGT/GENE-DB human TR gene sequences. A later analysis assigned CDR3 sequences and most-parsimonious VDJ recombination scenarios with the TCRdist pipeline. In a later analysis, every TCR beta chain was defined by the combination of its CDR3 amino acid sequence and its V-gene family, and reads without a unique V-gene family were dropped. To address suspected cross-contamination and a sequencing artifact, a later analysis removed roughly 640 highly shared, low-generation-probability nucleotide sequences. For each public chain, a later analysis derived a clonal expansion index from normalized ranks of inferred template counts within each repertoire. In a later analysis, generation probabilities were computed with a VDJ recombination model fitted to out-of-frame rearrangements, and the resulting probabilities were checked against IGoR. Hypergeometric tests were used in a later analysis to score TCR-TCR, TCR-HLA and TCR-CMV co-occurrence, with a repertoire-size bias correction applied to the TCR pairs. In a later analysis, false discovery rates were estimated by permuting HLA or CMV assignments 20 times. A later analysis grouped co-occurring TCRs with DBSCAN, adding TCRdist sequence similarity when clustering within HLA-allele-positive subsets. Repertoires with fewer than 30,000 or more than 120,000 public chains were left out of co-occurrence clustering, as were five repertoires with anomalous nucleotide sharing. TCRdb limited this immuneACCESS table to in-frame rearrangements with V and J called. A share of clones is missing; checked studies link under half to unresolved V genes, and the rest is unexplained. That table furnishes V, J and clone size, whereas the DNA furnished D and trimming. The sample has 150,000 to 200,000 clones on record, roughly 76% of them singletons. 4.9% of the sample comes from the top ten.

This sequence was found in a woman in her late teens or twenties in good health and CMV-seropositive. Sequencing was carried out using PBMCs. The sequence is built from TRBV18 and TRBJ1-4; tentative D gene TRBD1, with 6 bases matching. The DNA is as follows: TGTGCCAGCTCACCCGGGGGGCTTGGTGAAAAACTGTTTTTT. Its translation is CASSPGGLGEKLFF.